The 5 T cell receptor beta chains below come from one sample, sequenced in a study of blood T cells in healthy people across ages. It was with a sample-barcoded 5' primer and a J-beta primer mix that a second PCR of roughly 6 to 12 cycles was run. Using its own MiXCR run on the 5' RACE reads, TCRdb lists one record per CDR3 protein. The sample carries 550,000 to 800,000 distinct CDR3 sequences, approximately 21% recorded once. What was sequenced was blood. The receptors come from a man between 65 and 79 years old in good health.

V usage is TRBV3-1 and J usage is TRBJ2-4; 10 nucleotides match TRBD1. Germline V gene sequence: CDR1 LGHDT, CDR2 YNNKEL (reference sequence). The CDR3 runs 19 residues. Trimming at V came to 4 bases and at J to 0 bases, leaving 12 bases not matched to a gene. CDR3: CASSLEKKGQGIAKNIQYF. As DNA, the CDR3 is TGTGCCAGCAGCCTTGAAAAAAAGGGACAGGGGATAGCCAAAAACATTCAGTACTTC.

This rearrangement joins TRBV6-5 to TRBJ2-6; 9 bases map to TRBD1. Germline CDR1 reads MNHEY; CDR2 reads SVGAGI. The CDR3 consists of 16 residues. With V trimmed by 6 bases and J by 3 bases, 6 bases remained unmatched. The CDR3 here is CASRGTGLHGANVLTF. In nucleotides, the CDR3 is TGTGCCAGCAGGGGGACAGGGTTGCATGGGGCCAACGTCCTGACTTTC.

The sample holds one count of this clonotype. This chain joins TRBV7-9 and TRBJ2-5; 11 nucleotides agree with TRBD2. The CDR3 covers 16 residues. Per the germline V gene, CDR1 is SEHNR and CDR2 is FQNEAQ (reference sequence). Trimming removed 5 bases from V and 2 bases from J; junction bases left unmatched: 7. CDR3 sequence reads: CASSEGTSGLQETQYF. The CDR3 DNA sequence: TGTGCCAGCAGCGAAGGGACTAGCGGCCTACAAGAGACCCAGTACTTC.

As for this clonotype: An end of the junction does not agree with germline; a read error may underlie this. The chain links TRBV5-1 to TRBJ2-3, with TRBD2 identical over 7 bases. CDR3 size: 15 residues. CDR1 and CDR2 from the germline V gene are SGHRS and YFSETQ. The CDR3 protein is CASSFQAGITDTQYF. The CDR3 DNA follows: TGCGCCAGCAGCTTCCAAGCGGGGATCACAGATACGCAGTACTTT.

This clonotype was counted ten times or more. V and J are TRBV7-2 and TRBJ2-5, with 7 bases lining up with TRBD1. This CDR3 region has 14 residues. In germline, CDR1 is SGHTA, CDR2 FQGNSA. V shed 4 bases, J shed 1 base, and the junction held 3 bases outside the gene matches. The chain's CDR3 is CASSYRDSQETQYF. CDR3 bases: TGTGCCAGCAGCTACCGGGACAGCCAAGAGACCCAGTACTTC.